This T cell receptor (beta chain) derives from a study of CD8 T cells in Susac syndrome. The CD8+ and CD4+ T cells were isolated magnetically using a negative isolation approach, whereas the TEMRA cells were enriched by FACS. With random hexamers, reverse transcription was performed on roughly 0.5 to 1 ug of RNA. Each CDR3 protein gets one entry after TCRdb re-called the immunoSEQ multiplex PCR reads with MiXCR. The sample has approximately 180,000 distinct CDR3 sequences, around 95% seen once. Trimming stripped 5 bases from V and 2 bases from J, with 6 bases between. Germline CDR1 is SGHTA and CDR2 is FQGTGA. The CDR3 covers 13 residues.

The TCR originated in a human donor with multiple sclerosis. Specimen: CD4+ T cells from PBMCs. The chain recombines TRBV7-3 with TRBJ2-2, with D unclear. CDR3 residues: CASSIVNTGELFF. CDR3 nucleotide sequence: TGTGCCAGCAGCATCGTTAACACCGGGGAGCTGTTTTTT.